This T cell receptor beta chain appears in the sequencing data of a study of CD8 T cells in Susac syndrome. RNA in amounts of roughly 0.45 to 1 ug was reverse transcribed with random hexamers. In TCRdb, the immunoSEQ multiplex PCR reads were re-called with MiXCR into one record per CDR3 protein. The sample lists around 71,000 distinct CDR3 sequences, 93% occurring once. Trimming removed 4 bases from V and 1 base from J, with 10 bases in between. This CDR3 is built from 15 residues. Germline V gene lookup returns CDR1 LGHNA and CDR2 YSLEER. V is TRBV4-3 and J is TRBJ2-2; D possibly corresponds to TRBD1 (6 bases). The sequence was collected from a human donor with Susac syndrome. The sequencing input was CD4+ T cells from PBMCs. CDR3 sequence reads: CASSRLQGNTGELFF. The CDR3 DNA reads as TGCGCCAGCAGCCGCCTACAGGGGAACACCGGGGAGCTGTTTTTT.